This TCR beta chain was sequenced during a study of blood T cell repertoires in COVID-19. As for the study in general: Researchers got acute and convalescent COVID-19 samples from the United States, Italy and Spain. From T cells, B-cell-depleted T cells, or PBMCs came the material, which was cDNA or gDNA.

Measured with immunoSEQ multiplex PCR; TCRdb has only the in-frame clones, and not every one. Among approximately 240,000 clones listed, around 81% were seen once. From germline, CDR1 is MGHRA and CDR2 YSYEKL. This CDR3 has 15 amino acids. Trimming stripped 0 bases from V and 4 bases from J, with 12 bases between. The chain uses TRBV4-1 and TRBJ1-2; D call uncertain. Sequencing was done on a sample of peripheral blood. The TCR originated in a woman in her sixties with acute or convalescent COVID-19. The CDR3 sequence is CASSQDSGAGYGYTF. In nucleotides, the CDR3 is TGCGCCAGCAGCCAAGATTCCGGCGCGGGCTATGGCTACACCTTC.